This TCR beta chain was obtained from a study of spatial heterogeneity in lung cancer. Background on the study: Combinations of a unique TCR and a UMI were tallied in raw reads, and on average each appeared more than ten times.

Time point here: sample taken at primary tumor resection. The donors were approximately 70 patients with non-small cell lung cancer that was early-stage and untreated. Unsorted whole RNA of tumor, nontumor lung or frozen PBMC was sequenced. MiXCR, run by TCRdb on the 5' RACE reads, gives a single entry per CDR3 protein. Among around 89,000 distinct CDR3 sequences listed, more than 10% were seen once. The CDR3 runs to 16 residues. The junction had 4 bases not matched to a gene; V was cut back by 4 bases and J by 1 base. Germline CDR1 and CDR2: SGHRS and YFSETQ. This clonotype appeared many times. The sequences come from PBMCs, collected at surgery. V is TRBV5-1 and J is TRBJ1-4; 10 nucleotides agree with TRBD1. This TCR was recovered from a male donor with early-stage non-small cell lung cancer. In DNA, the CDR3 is TGCGCCAGCAGCGTCGGGACAGGGGAAACTAATGAAAAACTGTTTTTT. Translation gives CASSVGTGETNEKLFF.